The 20 T cell receptor beta chains below all came from one sample that was sequenced in a study of T cells in Graves' hyperthyroidism and ophthalmopathy. RNA transcripts yielded amplified TCR beta CDR3 regions. The TCR CDR3 first-round RT-PCR relied on the HTBI primer set. TCRdb itself ran the multiplex PCR reads through MiXCR, one entry per CDR3 protein. In the table there are a few hundred thousand distinct CDR3 sequences, about half of which are singletons. Sequencing was done on a sample of peripheral blood or thyroid tissue (not recorded which). These receptors were obtained from an adult woman with Graves' disease, either hyperthyroidism or ophthalmopathy (not recorded which).

The chain combines TRBV7-3 with TRBJ2-5, with D maybe TRBD1 (5 bases). Trimming removed 2 bases at V and 6 bases at J, with 13 bases between. The CDR3 spans 14 residues. Germline CDR1 SGHTA, CDR2 FQGTGA. This chain's CDR3 is CASSLRQGRKTQYF. The CDR3 nucleotides are TGTGCCAGCAGCTTACGGCAGGGTAGGAAGACCCAGTACTTC.

This clonotype occurred many times. V and J are TRBV10-3 and TRBJ2-7; D might be TRBD1 (8 bases). Trimming shortened V by 5 bases and J by 3 bases, and 11 bases separated the two germline ends. Germline V gene sequence: CDR1 ENHRY, CDR2 SYGVKD. The CDR3 has 13 amino acids. The CDR3 DNA sequence: TGTGCCATCAGTACAGGGGGGGTCTACGAGCAGTACTTC. Translation gives CAISTGGVYEQYF.

The chain couples TRBV20-1 to TRBJ2-5; 9 bases are a match to TRBD1. CDR3 length: 12 residues. Germline V lookup: CDR1 DFQATT, CDR2 SNEGSKA (reference sequence). J lost 10 bases, V lost 3 bases, and 6 bases had no gene match. CDR3 in amino acids: CSARSGTGIQYF. In nucleotides, the CDR3 is TGCAGTGCTAGGTCCGGGACAGGGATCCAGTACTTC.

This clonotype was recorded many times. The chain recombines TRBV7-6 with TRBJ2-2; D possibly matches TRBD1 or TRBD2 (6 bases each). The CDR3 is 16 amino acids. Germline lookup yields CDR1 SGHVS and CDR2 FNYEAQ. V was cut by 3 bases and J by 4 bases, with 15 bases left in between. The CDR3 DNA follows: TGTGCCAGCAGCTTTGGAGGGGGTGAAACCACCGGGGAGCTGTTTTTT. Translating gives CASSFGGGETTGELFF.

The chain couples TRBV6-4 to TRBJ1-1; maybe TRBD1 (6 bases). Looked up from germline, CDR1 is MRHNA and CDR2 is SNTAGT. Trimming pared 0 bases from V and 6 bases from J, leaving 17 bases between. The CDR3 totals 16 residues. The CDR3 nucleotides are TGTGCCAGCAGTGACTCAGTAGAGGGGGGTATGGCTGAAGCTTTCTTT. Translating it yields CASSDSVEGGMAEAFF.

Ten or more counts support this clonotype. The chain joins TRBV7-9 to TRBJ1-1, with D hard to call. This CDR3 contains 16 residues. The germline gives CDR1 SEHNR, CDR2 FQNEAQ (reference sequence). The V gene lost 1 base and the J gene lost 4 bases, with 16 bases spanning the gap. CDR3 region: CASSLVKWGHGTEAFF. CDR3 bases: TGTGCCAGCAGCTTAGTCAAGTGGGGTCATGGCACTGAAGCTTTCTTT.

This clonotype was observed once. The CDR3 carries no conserved terminal phenylalanine or tryptophan, so it likely arises from a read error. No DNA is shown, since the ends of the CDR3 on it are uncertain; the CDR3 is the one TCRdb lists. The J gene is TRBJ1-1, the V gene TRBV20-1. The CDR3 length equals 10 residues, ends included. Germline V CDR1 and CDR2: DFQATT, SNEGSKA (reference sequence). CDR3 protein: CSARVAEANY.

With regard to this clonotype: A much larger clonotype is one base distant, so this may be a read error. The chain combines TRBV6-2 or TRBV6-3 with TRBJ1-6; D is unclear. In germline, CDR1 is MNHEY, CDR2 SVGEGT. The V end was cut by 2 bases, the J end by 11 bases, with 13 bases between. This CDR3 contains 14 residues. The CDR3 region is CASSYDAMDPPLHF. CDR3 DNA sequence: TGTGCCAGCAGTTACGACGCCATGGATCCACCCCTCCACTTT.

This clonotype was seen many times. The V gene is TRBV6-5, the J gene TRBJ1-2; 9 nucleotides align to TRBD1. The CDR3 is 16 residues long. Germline lookup yields CDR1 MNHEY and CDR2 SVGAGI. With V trimmed by 8 bases and J by 1 base, 11 bases remained unmatched. Written as DNA, the CDR3 is TGTGCCAGCCGCTCCCTAGGGACAGGGCGTAACTATGGCTACACCTTC. It is translated as CASRSLGTGRNYGYTF.

The chain carries TRBV6-5 and TRBJ1-1, with D possibly matching TRBD1 (5 bases). This CDR3 is built from 16 residues. V was cut by 5 bases and J by 6 bases, with 22 bases left in between. CDR1 MNHEY and CDR2 SVGAGI come from the germline V gene. DNA for the CDR3: TGTGCCAGCAGTCTATCGACTAGCGGGGGTATGGCTGAAGCTTTCTTT. Amino acids: CASSLSTSGGMAEAFF.

There are many counts of this clonotype. V gene TRBV19 combines with J gene TRBJ1-1, with D hard to call. The CDR3 is 16 amino acids. The germline V and J ends were trimmed by 7 bases and 1 base, with 19 bases remaining between them. CDR1 LNHDA and CDR2 SQIVND come from the germline V gene (reference sequence). The CDR3 region is CASMTGPKRGNTEAFF. The CDR3 bases are TGTGCCAGTATGACTGGGCCAAAAAGAGGGAACACTGAAGCTTTCTTT.

At least ten counts were recorded for this clonotype. The gene calls are TRBV12-3 or TRBV12-4 and TRBJ1-2, with 7 bases lining up with TRBD1. The trim removed 6 bases at V and 3 bases at J, leaving 16 bases unmatched. The CDR3 length is 17 residues. DNA for the CDR3: TGTGCCAGCAGCCCCACTTCTATCGGGACAGCAGACTATGGCTACACCTTC. The encoded protein is CASSPTSIGTADYGYTF.

About this clonotype itself: A much larger clone differs from this one at a single base, so this may be a read error. V usage is TRBV4-1 and J usage is TRBJ2-2; the D gene could be TRBD1 or TRBD2 (6 bases each). This CDR3 is 15 amino acids long. Per the germline V gene, CDR1 is MGHRA and CDR2 is YSYEKL. Trimming cost V 3 bases and J 9 bases, with 17 bases left between them. CDR3: CASSQVWRGMRELFF. The CDR3 nucleotides read TGCGCCAGCAGCCAGGTCTGGAGGGGGATGAGGGAGCTGTTTTTT.

V and J are TRBV7-9 and TRBJ2-3; no firm D call. Germline lookup yields CDR1 SEHNR and CDR2 FQNEAQ (reference sequence). CDR3 size: 14 residues. Trimming removed 3 bases from V and 2 bases from J, with 9 bases in between. The CDR3 region is CASSFPDNTDTQYF. Here the CDR3 DNA reads TGTGCCAGCAGCTTTCCCGATAACACAGATACGCAGTATTTT.

This clonotype was observed many times. The chain is built from TRBV9 and TRBJ1-5; D might be TRBD1 (6 bases). CDR1 is SGDLS and CDR2 is YYNGEE in the germline V gene. The V end lost 3 bases, the J end lost 3 bases, and 13 bases lay between the germline ends. The CDR3 is 15 residues long. Written as DNA, the CDR3 is TGTGCCAGCAGCGAAGGAGGGGGGCACAATCAGCCCCAGCATTTT. The encoded protein is CASSEGGGHNQPQHF.

CDR3 bases: TGTGCCAGTAACGACGGCCCCAATCAGCCCCAGCATTTT. Amino acid sequence: CASNDGPNQPQHF. The chain recombines TRBV19 with TRBJ1-5, with D hard to call. CDR1 and CDR2 (germline): LNHDA, SQIVND (reference sequence). V dropped 7 bases and J dropped 3 bases, with 10 bases sitting between them. CDR3 size: 13 residues. Based on the CDR3 plus reference TRBV19 and TRBJ1-5, the full variable domain is DGGITQSPKYLFRKEGQNVTLSCEQNLNHDAMYWYRQDPGQGLRLIYYSQIVNDFQKGDIAEGYSVSREKKESFPLTVTSAQKNPTAFYLCASNDGPNQPQHFGDGTRLSIL.

Remarks on this clonotype: Relative to the germline gene, one junction end is altered; a read error may explain this. V is TRBV12-3 or TRBV12-4 and J is TRBJ2-2, with D perhaps TRBD2 (5 bases). The CDR3 is 15 amino acids. CDR3 DNA sequence: TGTGCCAGCAGTTTCGCCGGACGGAACACCGGGGAGCTGTCTTGG. Translated, it gives CASSFAGRNTGELSW.

The chain joins TRBV25-1 to TRBJ2-5; possible D gene TRBD2, 6 bases. The germline CDR1 and CDR2 sequences are MGHDK and SYGVNS. This CDR3 contains 16 residues. CDR3 bases: TGTGCTACCCGGGACTCCCGCGACCTGCGCCAAGAGACCCAGTACTTC. Protein sequence: CATRDSRDLRQETQYF.

This clonotype appeared a few times. CDR3 in amino acids: CASSISGQAQETQYF. CDR3 bases: TGTGCCAGCAGCATCTCGGGACAAGCCCAAGAGACCCAGTACTTC. The chain employs TRBV9 and TRBJ2-5; TRBD1 might be the D (6 bases). There are 15 residues in the CDR3. CDR1 is SGDLS and CDR2 is YYNGEE in the germline V gene. V lost 4 bases and J lost 1, with 14 bases in between.

This clonotype came up many times. The V and J genes are TRBV10-3 and TRBJ2-5; D possibly corresponds to TRBD1 (6 bases). The V end was cut by 0 bases, the J end by 1 base, with 6 bases between. Looked up from germline, CDR1 is ENHRY and CDR2 is SYGVKD. The CDR3 is 14 amino acids. The CDR3 DNA sequence: TGTGCCATCAGTGAGTCGACAGGCCAAGAGACCCAGTACTTC. Protein sequence: CAISESTGQETQYF.